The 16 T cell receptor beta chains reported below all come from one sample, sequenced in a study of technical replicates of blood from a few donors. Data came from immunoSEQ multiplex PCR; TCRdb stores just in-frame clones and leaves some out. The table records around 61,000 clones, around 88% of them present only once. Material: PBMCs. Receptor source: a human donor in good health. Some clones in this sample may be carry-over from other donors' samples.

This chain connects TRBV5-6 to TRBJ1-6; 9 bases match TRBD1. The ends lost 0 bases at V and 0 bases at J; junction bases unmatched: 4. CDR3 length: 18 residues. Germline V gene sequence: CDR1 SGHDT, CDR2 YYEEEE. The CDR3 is CASSLAGTGSSYNSPLHF. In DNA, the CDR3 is TGTGCCAGCAGCTTGGCTGGGACAGGGAGCTCCTATAATTCACCCCTCCACTTT. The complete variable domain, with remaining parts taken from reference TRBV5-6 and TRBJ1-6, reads DAGVTQSPTHLIKTRGQQVTLRCSPKSGHDTVSWYQQALGQGPQFIFQYYEEEERQRGNFPDRFSGHQFPNYSSELNVNALLLGDSALYLCASSLAGTGSSYNSPLHFGNGTRLTVT.

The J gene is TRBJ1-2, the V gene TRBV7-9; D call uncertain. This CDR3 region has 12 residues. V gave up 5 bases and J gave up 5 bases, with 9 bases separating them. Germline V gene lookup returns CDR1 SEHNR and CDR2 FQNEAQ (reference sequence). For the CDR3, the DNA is TGTGCCAGCAGCGCAACCGAGTATGGCTACACCTTC. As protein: CASSATEYGYTF.

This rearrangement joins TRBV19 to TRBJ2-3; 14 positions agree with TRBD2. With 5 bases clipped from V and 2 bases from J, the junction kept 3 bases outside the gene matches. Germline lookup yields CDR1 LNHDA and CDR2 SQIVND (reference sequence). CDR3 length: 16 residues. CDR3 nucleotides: TGTGCCAGTAGTCGACTAGCGGGGGGGACCACAGATACGCAGTATTTT. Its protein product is CASSRLAGGTTDTQYF. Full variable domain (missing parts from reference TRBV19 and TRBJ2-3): DGGITQSPKYLFRKEGQNVTLSCEQNLNHDAMYWYRQDPGQGLRLIYYSQIVNDFQKGDIAEGYSVSREKKESFPLTVTSAQKNPTAFYLCASSRLAGGTTDTQYFGPGTRLTVL.

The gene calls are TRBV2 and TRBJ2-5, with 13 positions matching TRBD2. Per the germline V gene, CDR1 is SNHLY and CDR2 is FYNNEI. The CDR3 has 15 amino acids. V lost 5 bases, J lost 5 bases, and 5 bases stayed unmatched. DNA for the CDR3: TGTGCCAGCAGTAGGACTAGCGGGAGTTGGGAGACCCAGTACTTC. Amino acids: CASSRTSGSWETQYF.

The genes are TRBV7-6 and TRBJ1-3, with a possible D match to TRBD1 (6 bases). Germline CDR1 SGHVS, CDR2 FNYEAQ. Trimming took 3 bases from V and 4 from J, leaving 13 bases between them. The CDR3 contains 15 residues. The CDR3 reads CASSLGARAGNTIYF. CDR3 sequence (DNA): TGTGCCAGCAGCTTGGGGGCGCGAGCAGGAAACACCATATATTTT.

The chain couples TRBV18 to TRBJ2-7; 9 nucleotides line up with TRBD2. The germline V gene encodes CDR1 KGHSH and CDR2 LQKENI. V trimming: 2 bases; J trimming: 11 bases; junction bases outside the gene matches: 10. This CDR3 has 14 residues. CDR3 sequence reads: CASSPTLAGDLEYF. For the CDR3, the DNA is TGTGCCAGCTCACCAACGTTAGCGGGGGATTTGGAGTACTTC.

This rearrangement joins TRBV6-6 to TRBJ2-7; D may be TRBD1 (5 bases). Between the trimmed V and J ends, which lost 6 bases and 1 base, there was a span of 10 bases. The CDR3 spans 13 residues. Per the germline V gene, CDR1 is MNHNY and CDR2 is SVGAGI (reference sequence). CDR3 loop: CASRSQGSYEQYF. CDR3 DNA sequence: TGTGCCAGCAGATCTCAGGGTTCCTACGAGCAGTACTTC.

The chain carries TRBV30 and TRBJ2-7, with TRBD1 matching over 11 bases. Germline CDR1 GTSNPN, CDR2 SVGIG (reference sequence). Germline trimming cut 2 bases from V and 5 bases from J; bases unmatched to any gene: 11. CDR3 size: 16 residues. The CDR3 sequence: CAWSSPPGTGGNEQYF. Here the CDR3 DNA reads TGTGCCTGGAGTTCCCCTCCAGGGACAGGGGGTAACGAGCAGTACTTC.

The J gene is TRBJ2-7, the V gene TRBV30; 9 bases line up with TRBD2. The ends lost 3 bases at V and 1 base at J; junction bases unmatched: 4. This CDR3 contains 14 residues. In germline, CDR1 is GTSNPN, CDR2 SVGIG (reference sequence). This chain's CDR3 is CAWRGTSRSYEQYF. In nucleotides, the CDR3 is TGTGCCTGGAGAGGGACTAGCAGGTCCTACGAGCAGTACTTC. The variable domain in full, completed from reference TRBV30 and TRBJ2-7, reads SQTIHQWPATLVQPVGSPLSLECTVEGTSNPNLYWYRQAAGRGLQLLFYSVGIGQISSEVPQNLSASRPQDRQFILSSKKLLLSDSGFYLCAWRGTSRSYEQYFGPGTRLTVT.

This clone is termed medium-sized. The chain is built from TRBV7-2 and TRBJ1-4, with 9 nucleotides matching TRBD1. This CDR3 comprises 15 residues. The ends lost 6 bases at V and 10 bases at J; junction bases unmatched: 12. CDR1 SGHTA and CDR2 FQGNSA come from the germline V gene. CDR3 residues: CASRPEGQGWGKLFF. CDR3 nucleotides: TGTGCCAGCAGACCAGAGGGACAGGGCTGGGGAAAACTGTTTTTT.

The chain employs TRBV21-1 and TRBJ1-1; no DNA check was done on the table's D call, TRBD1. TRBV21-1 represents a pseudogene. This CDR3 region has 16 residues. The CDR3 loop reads CASSFSSGDRDTEAFF. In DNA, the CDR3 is TGTGCCAGCAGCTTCTCCTCCGGAGACAGGGACACTGAAGCTTTCTTT.

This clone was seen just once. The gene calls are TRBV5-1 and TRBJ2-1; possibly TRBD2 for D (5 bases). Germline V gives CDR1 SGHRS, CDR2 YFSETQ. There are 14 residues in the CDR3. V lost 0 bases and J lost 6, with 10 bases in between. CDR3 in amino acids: CASSLGGAGNEQFF. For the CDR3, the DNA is TGCGCCAGCAGCTTGGGTGGCGCGGGCAATGAGCAGTTCTTC.

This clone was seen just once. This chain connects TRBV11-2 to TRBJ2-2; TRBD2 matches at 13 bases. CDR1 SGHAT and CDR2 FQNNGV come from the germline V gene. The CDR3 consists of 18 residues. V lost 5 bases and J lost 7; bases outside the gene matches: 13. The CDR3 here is CASSPPPLAGGLIGELFF. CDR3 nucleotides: TGTGCCAGCAGCCCCCCCCCACTAGCGGGGGGGCTGATCGGGGAGCTGTTTTTT.

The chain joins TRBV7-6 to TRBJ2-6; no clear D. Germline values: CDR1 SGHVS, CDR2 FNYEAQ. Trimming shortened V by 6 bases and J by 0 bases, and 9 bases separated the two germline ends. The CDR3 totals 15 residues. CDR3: CASSIQNSGANVLTF. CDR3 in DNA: TGTGCCAGCAGTATACAGAACTCTGGGGCCAACGTCCTGACTTTC.

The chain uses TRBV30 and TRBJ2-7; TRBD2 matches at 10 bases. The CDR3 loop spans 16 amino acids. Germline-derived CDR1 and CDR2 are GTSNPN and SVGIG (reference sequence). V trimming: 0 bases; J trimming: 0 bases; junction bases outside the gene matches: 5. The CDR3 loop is CAWSVSSSGSSYEQYF. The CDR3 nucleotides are TGTGCCTGGAGTGTAAGTTCTAGCGGGAGCTCCTACGAGCAGTACTTC.

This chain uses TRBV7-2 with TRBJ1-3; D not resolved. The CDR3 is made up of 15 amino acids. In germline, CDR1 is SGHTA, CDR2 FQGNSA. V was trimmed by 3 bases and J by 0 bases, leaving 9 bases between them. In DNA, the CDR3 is TGTGCCAGCAGCTTTTCACATAACTCTGGAAACACCATATATTTT. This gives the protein CASSFSHNSGNTIYF. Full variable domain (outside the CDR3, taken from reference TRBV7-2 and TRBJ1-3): GAGVSQSPSNKVTEKGKDVELRCDPISGHTALYWYRQSLGQGLEFLIYFQGNSAPDKSGLPSDRFSAERTGGSVSTLTIQRTQQEDSAVYLCASSFSHNSGNTIYFGEGSWLTVV.